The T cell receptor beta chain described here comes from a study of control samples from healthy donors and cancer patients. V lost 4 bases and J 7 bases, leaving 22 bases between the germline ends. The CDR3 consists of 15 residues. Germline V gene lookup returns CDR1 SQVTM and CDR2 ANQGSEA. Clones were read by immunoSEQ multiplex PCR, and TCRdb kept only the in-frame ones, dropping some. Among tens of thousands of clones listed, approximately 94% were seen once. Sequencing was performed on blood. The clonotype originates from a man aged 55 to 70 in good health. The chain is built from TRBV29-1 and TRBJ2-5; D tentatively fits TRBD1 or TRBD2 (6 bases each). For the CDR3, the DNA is TGCAGCGTTGTACAGGGCGGGACCTCCCTCGGGACCCAGTACTTC. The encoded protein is CSVVQGGTSLGTQYF.